The clone carrying this T cell receptor beta chain was seen more than once but under ten times. The antigen is not known. This sample is drawn from a study of T-cell memory formation after mild COVID-19. Study overall: TCR clusters largely stayed donor specific.

General study results and limits: Pre-infection memory showed some responding clones, and this suggested that cross-reactive memory joined. Confirmation of SARS-CoV-2 specificity was lacking for second-wave clones peaking day 37. Contracting clones from day 15 to 85 had balanced CD4/CD8; later expanders favoured CD4+.

TCRdb reanalysed the 5' RACE reads using MiXCR and keeps one entry per CDR3 protein. This table holds over 300,000 distinct CDR3 sequences, around 20% found once. Sequencing input: PBMCs or a T cell subset sorted from them (not recorded which). The clonotype originates from a man between 18 and 29 years old who had mild COVID-19 (a few samples of this study predate the infection). Cell type and time point are not known.

This CDR3 reads CASSFDFPGVSQRGYTF. In nucleotides, the CDR3 is TGTGCCAGCAGCTTCGATTTCCCAGGGGTGTCGCAGCGTGGCTACACCTTC. This chain joins TRBV7-2 and TRBJ1-2; maybe TRBD1 (6 bases). CDR1 is SGHTA and CDR2 is FQGNSA in the germline V gene. This CDR3 is built from 17 residues. V was trimmed by 3 bases and J by 7 bases, leaving 24 bases between them.